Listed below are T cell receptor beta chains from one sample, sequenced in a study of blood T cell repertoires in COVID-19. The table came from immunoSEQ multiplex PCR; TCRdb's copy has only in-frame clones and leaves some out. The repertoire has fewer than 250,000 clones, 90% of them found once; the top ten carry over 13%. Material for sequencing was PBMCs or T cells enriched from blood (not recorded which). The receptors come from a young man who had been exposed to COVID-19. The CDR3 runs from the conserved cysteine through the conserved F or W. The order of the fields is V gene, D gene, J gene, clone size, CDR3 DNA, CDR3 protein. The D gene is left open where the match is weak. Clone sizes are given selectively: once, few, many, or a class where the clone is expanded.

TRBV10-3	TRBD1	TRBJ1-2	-	TGTGCCATCAGGACAGGGTCCTATGGCTACACCTTC	CAIRTGSYGYTF
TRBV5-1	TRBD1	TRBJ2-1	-	TGCGCCAGCAGCTTAGAGCTAGCAGGGGGCAATGAGCAGTTCTTC	CASSLELAGGNEQFF
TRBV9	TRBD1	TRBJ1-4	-	TGTGCCAGCAGCGTAGATGGACAGGGAGGTGGAGCGGAACTGTTTTTT	CASSVDGQGGGAELFF
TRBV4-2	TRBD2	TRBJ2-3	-	TGTGCCAGCAGCCAAGGAGCGGGGGGCAGGCCAGATACGCAGTATTTT	CASSQGAGGRPDTQYF
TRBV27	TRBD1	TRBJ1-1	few	TGTGCCAGCAGTCCAGACAGGGGATGGGATGAAGCTTTCTTT	CASSPDRGWDEAFF
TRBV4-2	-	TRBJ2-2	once	TGTGCCAGCACCCAGGAAGTCGGGGTGGGGACGAACACCGGGGAGCTGTTTTTT	CASTQEVGVGTNTGELFF
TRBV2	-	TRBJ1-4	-	TGTGCCAGCAGTAGGGAAGGAGGGACTAATGAAAAACTGTTTTTT	CASSREGGTNEKLFF
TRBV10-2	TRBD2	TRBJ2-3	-	TGCGCCAGCAGTGAGTCGGGGGGGGGCACAGATACGCAGTATTTT	CASSESGGGTDTQYF
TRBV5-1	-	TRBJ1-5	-	TGCGCCAGCAGCTTGGGTGGACCAGGGGATCAGCCCCAGCATTTT	CASSLGGPGDQPQHF
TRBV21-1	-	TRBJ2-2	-	TGTGCCAGCAGCAAAGTGTGCAGTTACACCGGGGAGCTGTTTTTT	CASSKVCSYTGELFF
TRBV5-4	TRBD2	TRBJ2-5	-	TGTGCCAGCAGGGTTGCGGGGGGGCCGAAAGAGACCCAGTACTTC	CASRVAGGPKETQYF
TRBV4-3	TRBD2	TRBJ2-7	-	TGCGCCAGCAGCCAGGGACTAGCGGGGGACTCCTACGAGCAGTACTTC	CASSQGLAGDSYEQYF
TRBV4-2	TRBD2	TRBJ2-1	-	TGTGCCAGCAGCAAAGATAAGAGACTAGCGGGGAGATACAATGAGCAGTTCTTC	CASSKDKRLAGRYNEQFF
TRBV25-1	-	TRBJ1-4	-	TGTGCCAGCAGTGGGCTGAGCACGGGAATGGTTGAAAAACTGTTTTTT	CASSGLSTGMVEKLFF
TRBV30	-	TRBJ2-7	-	TGTGCCTGGAGATCCCCCCAACTAGGGAAGTACTTC	CAWRSPQLGKYF
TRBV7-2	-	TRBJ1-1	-	TGTGCCAGCACCCAACGGGGGGGTGGAGCTTTCTTT	CASTQRGGGAFF
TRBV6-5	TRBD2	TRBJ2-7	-	TGTGCCAGCACTACTAGCGGGGACCCCTACGAGCAGTACTTC	CASTTSGDPYEQYF
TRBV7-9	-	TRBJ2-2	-	TGTGCCAGCACCGACGGGGCCGGGGAGCTGTTTTTT	CASTDGAGELFF
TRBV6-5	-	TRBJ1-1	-	TGTGCCAGCAGAACGTTGGGGGGTCGGAACACTGAAGCTTTCTTT	CASRTLGGRNTEAFF
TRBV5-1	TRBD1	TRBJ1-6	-	TGCGCCAGCAGCTTGACCCGGGACAGTTCACCCCTCCACTTT	CASSLTRDSSPLHF
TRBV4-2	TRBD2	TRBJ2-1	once	TGTGCCAGCAGCCAACTTCTAGCGGGATCCTACAATGAGCAGTTCTTC	CASSQLLAGSYNEQFF
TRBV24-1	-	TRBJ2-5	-	TGTGCCACCAGTGAGAGTCAGGGAGAGACCCAGTACTTC	CATSESQGETQYF
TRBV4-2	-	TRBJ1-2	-	TGTGCCAGCAGCCAAGATGTTCCGGGAGCGGGCTACACCTTC	CASSQDVPGAGYTF
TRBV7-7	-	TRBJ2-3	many	TGTGCCAGCAGCTTAGGAAGCGGACGCACAGATACGCAGTATTTT	CASSLGSGRTDTQYF
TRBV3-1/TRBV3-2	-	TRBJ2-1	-	TGTGCCAGCAGCCAAGCCGGGGGAGACTACAATGAGCAGTTCTTC	CASSQAGGDYNEQFF
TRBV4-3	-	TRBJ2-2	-	TGCGCCAGCAGCCCTACCCAGGGGGGTTACACCGGGGAGCTGTTTTTT	CASSPTQGGYTGELFF
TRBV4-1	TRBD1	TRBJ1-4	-	TGCGCCAGCAGCCAAGCGGGACAGGGGGATGAAAAACTGTTTTTT	CASSQAGQGDEKLFF
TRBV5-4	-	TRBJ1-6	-	TGTGCCAGCAGCTTTTCATACTCGGCCTATAATTCACCCCTCCACTTT	CASSFSYSAYNSPLHF
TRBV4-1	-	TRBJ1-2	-	TGCGCCAGCAGCCAAGATGTGAAACAAACTATAATCTATGGCTACACCTTC	CASSQDVKQTIIYGYTF